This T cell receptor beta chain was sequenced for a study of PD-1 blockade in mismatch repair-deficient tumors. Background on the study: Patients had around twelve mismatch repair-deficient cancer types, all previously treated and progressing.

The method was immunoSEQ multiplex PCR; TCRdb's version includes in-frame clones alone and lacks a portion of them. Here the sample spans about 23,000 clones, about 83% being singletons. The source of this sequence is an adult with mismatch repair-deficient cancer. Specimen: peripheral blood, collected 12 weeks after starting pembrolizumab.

The DNA for the CDR3 is TGTGCCAGCAGCTCAGCACAGGGGACGACCTACAATGAGCAGTTCTTC. Residues: CASSSAQGTTYNEQFF. The chain couples TRBV5-6 to TRBJ2-1, with 7 positions matching TRBD1. This CDR3 has 16 residues. The ends lost 3 bases at V and 2 bases at J; junction bases unmatched: 8. Germline CDR1 SGHDT, CDR2 YYEEEE.